One sample yielded the 2 T cell receptor beta chains listed below, sequenced in a study of OX40 agonist ivuxolimab in advanced cancers. Produced via immunoSEQ multiplex PCR; TCRdb's table is partial and in-frame only. The data contain 100,000 to 110,000 clones, around 89% of them seen just once; the ten biggest clones take up around 0.16%. The sequenced sample was CD4+ or CD8+ T cells sorted from blood, obtained in a trial of the OX40 agonist ivuxolimab. These receptor sequences come from an adult with an advanced solid tumor such as melanoma, head and neck, liver or kidney cancer.

DNA of the CDR3: TGTGCCAGTAGGAGCCACAGGGTCGGGAATCAGCCCCAGCATTTT. As protein: CASRSHRVGNQPQHF. This chain joins TRBV19 and TRBJ1-5, with a tentative D call TRBD1 (6 bases). The CDR3 is 15 amino acids. The ends were cut back, 6 bases at V and 4 bases at J, with 16 bases in the middle. Germline CDR1 and CDR2: LNHDA and SQIVND (reference sequence).

V usage is TRBV7-9 and J usage is TRBJ2-7; the D is unclear. The germline gives CDR1 SEHNR, CDR2 FQNEAQ (reference sequence). The V gene lost 4 bases and the J gene lost 7 bases, with 11 bases spanning the gap. The CDR3 has 12 residues. The CDR3 DNA reads as TGTGCCAGCAGCTCCCGTTGGGGAGAGCAGTACTTC. Amino acid sequence: CASSSRWGEQYF.